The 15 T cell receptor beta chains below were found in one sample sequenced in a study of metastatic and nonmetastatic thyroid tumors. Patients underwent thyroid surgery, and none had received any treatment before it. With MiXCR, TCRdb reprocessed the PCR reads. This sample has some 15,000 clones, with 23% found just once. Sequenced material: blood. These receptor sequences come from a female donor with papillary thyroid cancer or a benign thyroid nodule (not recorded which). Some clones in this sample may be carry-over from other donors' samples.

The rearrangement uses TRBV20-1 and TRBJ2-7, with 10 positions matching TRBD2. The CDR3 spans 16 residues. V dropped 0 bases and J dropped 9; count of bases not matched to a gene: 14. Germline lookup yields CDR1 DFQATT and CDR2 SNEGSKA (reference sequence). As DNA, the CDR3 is TGCAGTGCTAGAGATATCGGACTAGCGGAGGTTACGAGGCAGTACTTC. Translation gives CSARDIGLAEVTRQYF.

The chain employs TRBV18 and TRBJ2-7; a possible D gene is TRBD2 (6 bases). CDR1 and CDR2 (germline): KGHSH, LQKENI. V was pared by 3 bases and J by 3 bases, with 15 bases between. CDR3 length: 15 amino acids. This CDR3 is CASSPGGGTGYEQYF. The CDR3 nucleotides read TGTGCCAGCTCACCGGGTGGCGGGACCGGCTACGAGCAGTACTTC.

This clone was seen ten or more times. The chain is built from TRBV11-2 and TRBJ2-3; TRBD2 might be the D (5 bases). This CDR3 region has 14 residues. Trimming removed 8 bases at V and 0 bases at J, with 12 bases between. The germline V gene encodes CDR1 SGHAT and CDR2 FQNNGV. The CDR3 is CASVPTISTDTQYF. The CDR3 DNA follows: TGTGCCAGCGTCCCGACTATCAGCACAGATACGCAGTATTTT.

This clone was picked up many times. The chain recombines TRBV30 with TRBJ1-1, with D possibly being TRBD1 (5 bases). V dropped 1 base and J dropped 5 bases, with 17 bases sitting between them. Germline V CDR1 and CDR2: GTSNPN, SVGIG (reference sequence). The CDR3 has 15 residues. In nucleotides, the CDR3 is TGTGCCTGGAGTGCCCCTCGGGGCCGGTGGACTGAAGCTTTCTTT. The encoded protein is CAWSAPRGRWTEAFF.

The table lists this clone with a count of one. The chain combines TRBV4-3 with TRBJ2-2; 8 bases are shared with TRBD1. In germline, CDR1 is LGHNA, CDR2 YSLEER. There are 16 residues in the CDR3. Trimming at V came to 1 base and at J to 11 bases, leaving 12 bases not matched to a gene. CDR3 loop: CASSQATTGQGVELFF. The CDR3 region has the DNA TGCGCCAGCAGCCAAGCTACCACCGGACAGGGCGTCGAGCTGTTTTTT.

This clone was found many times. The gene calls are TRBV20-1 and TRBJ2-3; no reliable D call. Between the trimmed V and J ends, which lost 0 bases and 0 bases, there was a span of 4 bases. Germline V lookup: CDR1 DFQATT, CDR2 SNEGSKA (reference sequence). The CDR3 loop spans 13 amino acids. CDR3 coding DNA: TGCAGTGCTAGAGAGGTGAGCACAGATACGCAGTATTTT. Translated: CSAREVSTDTQYF.

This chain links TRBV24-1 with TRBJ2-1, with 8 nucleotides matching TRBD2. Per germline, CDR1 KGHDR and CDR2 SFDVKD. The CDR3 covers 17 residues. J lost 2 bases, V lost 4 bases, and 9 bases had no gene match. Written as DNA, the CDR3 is TGTGCCACCAGTGACCGCAGTACTAGCGGTGCCTACAATGAGCAGTTCTTC. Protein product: CATSDRSTSGAYNEQFF.

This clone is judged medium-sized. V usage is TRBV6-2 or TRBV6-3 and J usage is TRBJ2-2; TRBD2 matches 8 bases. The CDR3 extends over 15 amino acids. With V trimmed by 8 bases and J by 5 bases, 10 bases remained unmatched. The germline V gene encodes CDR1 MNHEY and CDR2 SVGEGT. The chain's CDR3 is CASSRSGSETGELFF. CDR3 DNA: TGTGCCAGCTCAAGGAGCGGGAGTGAAACCGGGGAGCTGTTTTTT.

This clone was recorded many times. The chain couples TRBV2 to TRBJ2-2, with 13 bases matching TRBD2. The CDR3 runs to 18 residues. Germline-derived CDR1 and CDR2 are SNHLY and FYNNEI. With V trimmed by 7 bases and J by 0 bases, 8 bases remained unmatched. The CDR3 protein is CASTTSGRAFPNTGELFF. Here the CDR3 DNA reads TGTGCCAGCACTACTAGCGGGAGGGCGTTCCCGAACACCGGGGAGCTGTTTTTT.

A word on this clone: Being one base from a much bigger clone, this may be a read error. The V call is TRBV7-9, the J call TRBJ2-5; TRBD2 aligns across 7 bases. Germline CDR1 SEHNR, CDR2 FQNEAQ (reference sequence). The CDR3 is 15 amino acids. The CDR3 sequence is CASSLSGGIGETRYF. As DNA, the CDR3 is TGTGCCAGCAGCTTATCGGGGGGTATCGGAGAGACCCGGTACTTC.

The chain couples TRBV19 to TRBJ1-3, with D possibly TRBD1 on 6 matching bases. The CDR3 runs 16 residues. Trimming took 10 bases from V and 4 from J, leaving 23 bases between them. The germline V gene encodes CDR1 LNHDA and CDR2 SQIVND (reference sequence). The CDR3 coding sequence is TGTGCCATCTCGACTCCCGGGGGCGCGGAGGGAAACACCATATATTTT. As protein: CAISTPGGAEGNTIYF.

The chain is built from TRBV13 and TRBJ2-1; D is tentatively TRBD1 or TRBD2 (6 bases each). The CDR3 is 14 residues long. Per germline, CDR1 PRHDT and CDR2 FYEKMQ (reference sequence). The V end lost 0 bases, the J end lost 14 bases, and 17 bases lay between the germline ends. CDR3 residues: CASSLGGRRGTKFF. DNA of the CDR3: TGTGCCAGCAGCTTAGGAGGTCGGAGGGGGACAAAGTTCTTC.

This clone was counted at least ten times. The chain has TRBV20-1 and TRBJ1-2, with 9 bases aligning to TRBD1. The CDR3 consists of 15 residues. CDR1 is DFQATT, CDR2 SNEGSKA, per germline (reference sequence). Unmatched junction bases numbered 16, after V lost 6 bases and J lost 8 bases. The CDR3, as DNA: TGCAGTGCCAGCCCGGGACAGGGAGTCTTGACGGGCTACACCTTC. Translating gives CSASPGQGVLTGYTF.

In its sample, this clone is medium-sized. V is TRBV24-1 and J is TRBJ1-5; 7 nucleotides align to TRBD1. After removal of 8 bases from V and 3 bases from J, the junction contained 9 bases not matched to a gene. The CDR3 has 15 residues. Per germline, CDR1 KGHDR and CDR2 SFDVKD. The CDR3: CATKTQGVNNQPQHF. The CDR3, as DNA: TGTGCCACCAAGACCCAGGGGGTCAACAATCAGCCCCAGCATTTT.

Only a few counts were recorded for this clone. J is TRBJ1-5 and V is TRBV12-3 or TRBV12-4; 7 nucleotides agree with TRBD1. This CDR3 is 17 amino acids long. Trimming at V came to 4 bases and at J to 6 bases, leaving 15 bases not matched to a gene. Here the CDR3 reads CASSSVQGRSYGQPQHF. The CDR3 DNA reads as TGTGCCAGCAGTTCAGTACAGGGGAGGTCGTACGGTCAGCCCCAGCATTTT.